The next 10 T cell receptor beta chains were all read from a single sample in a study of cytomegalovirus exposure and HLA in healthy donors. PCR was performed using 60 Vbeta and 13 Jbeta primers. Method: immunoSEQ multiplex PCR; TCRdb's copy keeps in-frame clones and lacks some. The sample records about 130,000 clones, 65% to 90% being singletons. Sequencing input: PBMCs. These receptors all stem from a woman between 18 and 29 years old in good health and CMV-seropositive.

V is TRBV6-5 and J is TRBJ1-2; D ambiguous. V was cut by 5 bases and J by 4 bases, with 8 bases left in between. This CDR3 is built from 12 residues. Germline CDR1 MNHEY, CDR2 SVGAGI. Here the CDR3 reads CASSEGLYGYTF. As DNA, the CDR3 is TGTGCCAGCAGTGAGGGTCTCTATGGCTACACCTTC.

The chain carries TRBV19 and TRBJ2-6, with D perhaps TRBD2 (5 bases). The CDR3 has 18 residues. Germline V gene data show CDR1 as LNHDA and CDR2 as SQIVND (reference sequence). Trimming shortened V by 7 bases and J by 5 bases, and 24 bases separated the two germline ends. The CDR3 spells CASKDLANFTIRANVLTF. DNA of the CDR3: TGTGCCAGTAAGGACCTAGCTAATTTTACTATTAGGGCCAACGTCCTGACTTTC. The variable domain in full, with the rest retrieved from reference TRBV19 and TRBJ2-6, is DGGITQSPKYLFRKEGQNVTLSCEQNLNHDAMYWYRQDPGQGLRLIYYSQIVNDFQKGDIAEGYSVSREKKESFPLTVTSAQKNPTAFYLCASKDLANFTIRANVLTFGAGSRLTVL.

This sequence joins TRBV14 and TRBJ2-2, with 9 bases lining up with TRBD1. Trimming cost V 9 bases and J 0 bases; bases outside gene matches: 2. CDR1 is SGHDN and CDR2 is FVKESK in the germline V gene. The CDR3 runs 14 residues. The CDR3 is CASGDRANTGELFF. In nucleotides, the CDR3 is TGTGCCAGTGGGGACAGGGCGAACACCGGGGAGCTGTTTTTT. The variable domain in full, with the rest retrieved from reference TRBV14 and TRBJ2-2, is EAGVTQFPSHSVIEKGQTVTLRCDPISGHDNLYWYRRVMGKEIKFLLHFVKESKQDESGMPNNRFLAERTGGTYSTLKVQPAELEDSGVYFCASGDRANTGELFFGEGSRLTVL.

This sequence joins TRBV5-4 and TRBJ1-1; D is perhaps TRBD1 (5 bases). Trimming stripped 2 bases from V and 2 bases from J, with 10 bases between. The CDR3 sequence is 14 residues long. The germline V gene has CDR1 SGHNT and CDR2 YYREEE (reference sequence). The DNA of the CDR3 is TGTGCCAGCAGCTTAAGGGGAGGCAACACTGAAGCTTTCTTT. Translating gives CASSLRGGNTEAFF.

The CDR3 coding sequence is TGTGCCAGCAGCTTAGGGCAGGGGGCCGGTACGCAGTATTTT. This gives the protein CASSLGQGAGTQYF. This rearrangement joins TRBV11-1 to TRBJ2-3, with 8 bases matching TRBD1. The V and J ends lost 1 base and 8 bases, in that order; junction bases with no gene match: 5. The germline CDR1 and CDR2 sequences are SGHAT and FQDESV (reference sequence). The CDR3 runs to 14 residues.

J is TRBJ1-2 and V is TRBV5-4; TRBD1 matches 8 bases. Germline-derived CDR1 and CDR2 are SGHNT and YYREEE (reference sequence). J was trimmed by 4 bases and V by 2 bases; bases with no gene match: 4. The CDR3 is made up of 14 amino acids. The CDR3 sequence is CASSFAGGGYGYTF. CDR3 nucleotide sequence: TGTGCCAGCAGCTTTGCAGGGGGCGGCTATGGCTACACCTTC.

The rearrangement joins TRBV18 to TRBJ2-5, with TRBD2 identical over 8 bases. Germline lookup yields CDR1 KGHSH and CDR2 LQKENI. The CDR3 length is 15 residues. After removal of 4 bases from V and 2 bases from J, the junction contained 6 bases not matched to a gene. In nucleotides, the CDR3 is TGTGCCAGCTCACGACTGAGCGGGGGTCAAGAGACCCAGTACTTC. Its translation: CASSRLSGGQETQYF. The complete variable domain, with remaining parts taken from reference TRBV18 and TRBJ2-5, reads NAGVMQNPRHLVRRRGQEARLRCSPMKGHSHVYWYRQLPEEGLKFMVYLQKENIIDESGMPKERFSAEFPKEGPSILRIQQVVRGDSAAYFCASSRLSGGQETQYFGPGTRLLVL.

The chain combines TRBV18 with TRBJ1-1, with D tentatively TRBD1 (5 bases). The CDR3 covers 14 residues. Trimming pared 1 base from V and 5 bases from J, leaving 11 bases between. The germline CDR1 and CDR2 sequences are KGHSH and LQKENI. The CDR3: CASSPQQEGTEAFF. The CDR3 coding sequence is TGTGCCAGCTCACCACAGCAGGAGGGGACTGAAGCTTTCTTT.

Here the CDR3 DNA reads TGTGCCAGTAGTCGGACAGCCGTTCCTGGGGCCAACGTCCTGACTTTC. Protein sequence: CASSRTAVPGANVLTF. V gene TRBV19 combines with J gene TRBJ2-6; D is perhaps TRBD1 (6 bases). Germline V gives CDR1 LNHDA, CDR2 SQIVND (reference sequence). V was clipped by 5 bases and J by 2 bases, with 13 bases between them. This CDR3 comprises 16 residues.

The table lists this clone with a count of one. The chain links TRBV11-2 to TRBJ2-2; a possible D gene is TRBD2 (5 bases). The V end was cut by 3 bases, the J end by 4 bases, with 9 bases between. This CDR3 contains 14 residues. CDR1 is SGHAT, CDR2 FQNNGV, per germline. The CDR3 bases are TGTGCCAGCAGCTTTCGGGGTGGCACCGGGGAGCTGTTTTTT. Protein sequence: CASSFRGGTGELFF.